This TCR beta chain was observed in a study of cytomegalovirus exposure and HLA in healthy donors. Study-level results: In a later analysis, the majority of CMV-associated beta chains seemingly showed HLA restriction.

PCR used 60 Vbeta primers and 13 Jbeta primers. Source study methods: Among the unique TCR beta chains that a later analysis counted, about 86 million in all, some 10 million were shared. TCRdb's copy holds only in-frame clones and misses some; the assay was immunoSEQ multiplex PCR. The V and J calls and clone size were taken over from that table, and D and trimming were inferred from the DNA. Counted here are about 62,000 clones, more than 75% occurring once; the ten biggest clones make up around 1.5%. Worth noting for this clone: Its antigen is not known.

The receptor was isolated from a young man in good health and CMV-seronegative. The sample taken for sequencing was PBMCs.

This CDR3 is CASSLRSDTQYF. The CDR3 DNA follows: TGTGCCAGCAGCCTCCGGTCGGATACGCAGTATTTT. The chain recombines TRBV7-8 with TRBJ2-3; D gene uncertain. Germline V gives CDR1 SGHVS, CDR2 FQNEAQ. V was pared by 5 bases and J by 6 bases, with 9 bases between. The CDR3 loop spans 12 amino acids.